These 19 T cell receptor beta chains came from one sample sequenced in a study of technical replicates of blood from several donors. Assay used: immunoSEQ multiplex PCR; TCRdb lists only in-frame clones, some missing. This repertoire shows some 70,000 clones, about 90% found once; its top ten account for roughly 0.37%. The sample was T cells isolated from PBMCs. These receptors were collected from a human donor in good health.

CDR3 sequence: CASSESLGLRTEAFF. The CDR3 nucleotides read TGTGCCAGCAGTGAATCTCTAGGACTTCGGACTGAAGCTTTCTTT. This rearrangement joins TRBV6-1 to TRBJ1-1; D ambiguous. Germline CDR1 MNHNS, CDR2 SASEGT. Trimming stripped 2 bases from V and 5 bases from J, with 15 bases between. The CDR3 length is 15 residues.

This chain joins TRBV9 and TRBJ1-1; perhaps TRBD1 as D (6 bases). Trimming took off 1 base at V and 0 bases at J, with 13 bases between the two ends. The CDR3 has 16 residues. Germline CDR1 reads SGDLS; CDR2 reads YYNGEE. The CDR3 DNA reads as TGTGCCAGCAGCGTACGGACAGACTTACTGAACACTGAAGCTTTCTTT. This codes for CASSVRTDLLNTEAFF.

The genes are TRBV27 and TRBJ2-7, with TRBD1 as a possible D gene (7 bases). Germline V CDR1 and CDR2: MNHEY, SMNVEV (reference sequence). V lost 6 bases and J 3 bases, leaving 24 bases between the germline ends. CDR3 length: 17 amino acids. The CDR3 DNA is TGTGCCAGCAGGCCGGGGGCTCAAAGGACAGGACGCTACGAGCAGTACTTC. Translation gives CASRPGAQRTGRYEQYF.

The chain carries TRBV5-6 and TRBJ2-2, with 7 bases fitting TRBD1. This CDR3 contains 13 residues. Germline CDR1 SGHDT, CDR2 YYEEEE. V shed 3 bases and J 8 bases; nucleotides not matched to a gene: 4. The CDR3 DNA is TGTGCCAGCAGCTGGGACAGTCCAGGGGAGCTGTTTTTT. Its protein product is CASSWDSPGELFF.

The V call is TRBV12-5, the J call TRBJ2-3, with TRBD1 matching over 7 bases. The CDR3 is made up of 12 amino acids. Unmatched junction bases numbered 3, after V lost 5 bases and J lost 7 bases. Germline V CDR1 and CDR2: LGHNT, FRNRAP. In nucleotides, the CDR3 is TGTGCTAGTGGTACGGGACAGAATACGCAGTATTTT. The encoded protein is CASGTGQNTQYF.

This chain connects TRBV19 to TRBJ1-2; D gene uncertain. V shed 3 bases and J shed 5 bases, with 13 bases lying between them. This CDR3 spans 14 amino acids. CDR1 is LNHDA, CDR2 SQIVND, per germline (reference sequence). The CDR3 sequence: CASSIRNSPYGYTF. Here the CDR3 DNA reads TGTGCCAGTAGTATCCGCAACTCACCTTATGGCTACACCTTC.

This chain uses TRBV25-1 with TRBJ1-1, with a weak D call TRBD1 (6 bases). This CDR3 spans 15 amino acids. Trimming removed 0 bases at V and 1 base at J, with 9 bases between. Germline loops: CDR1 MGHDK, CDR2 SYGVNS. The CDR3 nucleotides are TGTGCCAGCAGTGAATATAAACAGGGGAACACTGAAGCTTTCTTT. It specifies CASSEYKQGNTEAFF.

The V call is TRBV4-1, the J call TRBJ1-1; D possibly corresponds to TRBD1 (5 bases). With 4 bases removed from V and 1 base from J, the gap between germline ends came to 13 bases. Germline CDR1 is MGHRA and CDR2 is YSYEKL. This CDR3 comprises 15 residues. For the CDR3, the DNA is TGCGCCAGCAGCCTAGACAGTCTAGAGAACACTGAAGCTTTCTTT. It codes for CASSLDSLENTEAFF.

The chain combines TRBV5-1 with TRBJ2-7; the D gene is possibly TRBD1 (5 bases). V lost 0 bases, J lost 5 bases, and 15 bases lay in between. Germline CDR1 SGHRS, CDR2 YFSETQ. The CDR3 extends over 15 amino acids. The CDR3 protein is CASSLVQGIRNEQYF. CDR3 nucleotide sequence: TGCGCCAGCAGCTTGGTGCAGGGTATTAGAAACGAGCAGTACTTC.

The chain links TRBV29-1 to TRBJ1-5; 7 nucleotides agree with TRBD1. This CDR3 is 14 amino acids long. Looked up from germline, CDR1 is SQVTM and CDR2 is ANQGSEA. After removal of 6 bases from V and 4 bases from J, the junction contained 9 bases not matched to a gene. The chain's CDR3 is CSVTRYRGNQPQHF. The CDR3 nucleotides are TGCAGCGTAACGCGGTACAGGGGTAATCAGCCCCAGCATTTT.

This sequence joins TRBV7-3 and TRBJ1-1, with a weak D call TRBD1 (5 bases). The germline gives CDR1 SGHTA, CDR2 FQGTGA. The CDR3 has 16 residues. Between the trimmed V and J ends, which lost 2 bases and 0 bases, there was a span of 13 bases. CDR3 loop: CASSLGGGGMNTEAFF. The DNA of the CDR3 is TGTGCCAGCAGCTTAGGGGGAGGAGGGATGAACACTGAAGCTTTCTTT.

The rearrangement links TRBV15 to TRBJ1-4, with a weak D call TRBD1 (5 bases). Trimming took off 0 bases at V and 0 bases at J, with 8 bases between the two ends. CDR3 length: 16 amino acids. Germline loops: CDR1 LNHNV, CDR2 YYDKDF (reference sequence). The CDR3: CATSREGPPTNEKLFF. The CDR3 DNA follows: TGTGCCACCAGCAGAGAGGGGCCTCCAACTAATGAAAAACTGTTTTTT.

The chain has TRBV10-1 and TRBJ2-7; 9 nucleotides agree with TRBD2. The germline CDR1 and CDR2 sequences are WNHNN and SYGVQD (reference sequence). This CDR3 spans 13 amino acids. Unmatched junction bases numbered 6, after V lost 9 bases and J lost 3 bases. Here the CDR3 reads CAREAGGYYEQYF. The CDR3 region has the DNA TGCGCCAGGGAAGCGGGAGGATACTACGAGCAGTACTTC.

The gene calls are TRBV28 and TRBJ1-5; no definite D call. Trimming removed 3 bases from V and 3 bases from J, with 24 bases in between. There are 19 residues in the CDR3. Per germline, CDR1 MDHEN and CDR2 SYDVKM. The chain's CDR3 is CASSFGPPEGALINQPQHF. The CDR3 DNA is TGTGCCAGCAGTTTTGGGCCCCCGGAGGGTGCCCTGATCAATCAGCCCCAGCATTTT. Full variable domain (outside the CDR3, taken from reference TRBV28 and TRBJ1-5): DVKVTQSSRYLVKRTGEKVFLECVQDMDHENMFWYRQDPGLGLRLIYFSYDVKMKEKGDIPEGYSVSREKKERFSLILESASTNQTSMYLCASSFGPPEGALINQPQHFGDGTRLSIL.

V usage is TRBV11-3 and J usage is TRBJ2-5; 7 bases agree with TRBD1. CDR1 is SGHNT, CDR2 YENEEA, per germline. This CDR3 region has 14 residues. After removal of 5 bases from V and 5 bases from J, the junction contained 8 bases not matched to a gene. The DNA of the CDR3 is TGTGCCAGCAGCAAGGGACAGTTTGGGGAGACCCAGTACTTC. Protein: CASSKGQFGETQYF.

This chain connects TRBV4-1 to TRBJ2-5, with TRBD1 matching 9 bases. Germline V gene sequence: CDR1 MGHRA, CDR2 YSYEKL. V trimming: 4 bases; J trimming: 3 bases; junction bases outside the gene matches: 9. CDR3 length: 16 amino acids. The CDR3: CASSRGGQGKKETQYF. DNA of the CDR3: TGCGCCAGCAGCCGGGGGGGACAGGGTAAAAAAGAGACCCAGTACTTC.

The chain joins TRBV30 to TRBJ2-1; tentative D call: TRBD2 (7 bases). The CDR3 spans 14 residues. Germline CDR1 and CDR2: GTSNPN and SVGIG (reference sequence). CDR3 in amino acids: CAYSSGTIYNEQFF. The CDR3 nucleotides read TGTGCTTATTCGAGCGGGACAATTTACAATGAGCAGTTCTTC.

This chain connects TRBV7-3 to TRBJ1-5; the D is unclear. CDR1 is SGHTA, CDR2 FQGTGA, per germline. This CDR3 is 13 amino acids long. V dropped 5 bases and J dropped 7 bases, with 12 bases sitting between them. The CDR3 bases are TGTGCCAGCAGCGCCTTTAGCGGCCAGCCCCAGCATTTT. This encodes CASSAFSGQPQHF.

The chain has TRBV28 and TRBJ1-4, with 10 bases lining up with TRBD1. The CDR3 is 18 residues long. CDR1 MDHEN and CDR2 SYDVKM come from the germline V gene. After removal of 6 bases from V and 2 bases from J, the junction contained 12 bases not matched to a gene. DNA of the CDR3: TGTGCCAGCAGGTGGGACAGGGGAATACGGGCGACTAATGAAAAACTGTTTTTT. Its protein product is CASRWDRGIRATNEKLFF.